This TCR beta chain is from a study of blood T cell repertoires in COVID-19. Turning to the study itself: COVID-19 samples, acute and convalescent, were from the United States, Italy and Spain.

Germline loops: CDR1 GTSNPN, CDR2 SVGIG (reference sequence). This CDR3 has 12 amino acids. V lost 8 bases to trimming and J lost 3 bases, with 13 bases between them. Original analysis: Amplifying reference gene primers gave estimates of nucleated cell counts. The data were produced by immunoSEQ multiplex PCR, yet TCRdb's version contains in-frame clones alone and is incomplete. From that table come the V and J calls and clone size; the DNA was used to work out D and trimming. The table includes approximately 49,000 clones, 82% detected once. Sequencing was performed on peripheral blood. This sequence joins TRBV30 and TRBJ1-1; perhaps TRBD1 as D (5 bases). This TCR derives from a human donor with acute or convalescent COVID-19. The donor label of this sample is uncertain. The CDR3: CALGGRYTEAFF. The CDR3, as DNA: TGTGCCCTGGGGGGGAGGTACACTGAAGCTTTCTTT.